This entry concerns a single TCR beta chain. This clonotype was detected ten times or more. No antigen is known for it. No much larger clone exists at a distance of one base, and base qualities are not known. Sequencing relied on an Illumina HiSeq 2500. First-strand cDNA was synthesized using Superscript III and a set of TRAV- and TRBV-specific primers, so that both TCRalpha and TCRbeta chains were covered. TCRs were amplified for 20 PCR cycles with Phusion, using a constant-region primer paired with the adapter attached to the V primers. The MessageAmp II aRNA Amplification Kit was used to amplify the isolated mRNA, with in vitro transcription run for 16 hours at 37 degrees C. The Dynabeads mRNA DIRECT Purification Kit was used to isolate mRNA for TCR sequencing. Indexed Illumina adapters were added in a second Phusion PCR of 25 to 30 cycles, after which AMPure XP beads were used to purify the products. In the original analysis: Custom Perl scripts pooled TCR sequences encoding the same protein, removed out-of-frame sequences and computed each clonotype's abundance. Any TCR sequence backed by just one read was left out of the analysis. Among the metrics used to describe the repertoires were Shannon entropy, Gini index, clonality, richness, and the frequency of TCRs shared between repertoires. TCRdb's own reprocessing of the public reads used fastp at Q25 and MiXCR and kept productive beta chains. When rows share a CDR3 protein, they turn into one entry using the most common DNA and genes. The V and J calls and clone size come from TCRdb's table, not from the authors' own analysis. In this sample the table shows 65,000 to 95,000 distinct CDR3 sequences, around 17% of which occur a single time. The ten largest clones capture less than 1.5% of the sample.

The sample is drawn from a study of low-dose radiotherapy and immunotherapy resistance in tumors (dated by TCRdb to between 2021 and 2022). At the level of the whole study: Patients in Cohort 1 were given 0.5 Gy per fraction every 2 weeks, and the prescribed total PTV dose was 6.5 Gy. Cohort 2 received 1 Gy per fraction every two weeks, with a total of 13 Gy over 26 weeks. Nivolumab was administered intravenously as a 240 mg flat dose every two weeks, and ipilimumab was administered intravenously at 1 mg/kg every six weeks. Cyclophosphamide 200 mg/m2 was given intravenously every two weeks, one day before each radiation and immunotherapy administration. Starting on cycle 1 day 1, patients took 300 mg of aspirin by mouth once daily for four cycles. Trial participants were not randomized into treatment groups. The translational analysis covered eight patients: three from the first dose cohort and the first five from the second dose cohort.

In light of the paper, this sample's time point label describes: after trial treatment. The treatment or condition tag for this specimen amounts to: LDRT plus nivolumab, ipilimumab, low-dose cyclophosphamide and aspirin (RACIN trial). Donors were enrolled in RACIN, a single-arm phase I dose-escalation trial combining nivolumab, ipilimumab, aspirin, low-dose cyclophosphamide and low-dose radiotherapy. To be eligible, a patient needed to have an advanced solid tumor that was TIL-negative. V ends up 6 bases short and J 8 bases short, with an unmatched junction base count of 10. The CDR3, cysteine through phenylalanine, is 13 amino acids long. The DNA shown is the 39-base CDR3, in frame from base 1. CDR1 and CDR2 (SQVTM, ANQGSEA) derive from the germline V gene.

Sample: PBMCs, taken after low-dose radiotherapy plus immunotherapy. The V and J segments used are TRBV29-1 and TRBJ1-2; 9 middle bases align to TRBD1. The origin of this receptor is a male donor with prostate cancer. In nucleotide form, the sequence is TGCAGCGTGGTCCGGGACAGGGCACGCGGCTACACCTTC. This is translated as CSVVRDRARGYTF. With all but the CDR3 taken from the reference TRBV29-1 and TRBJ1-2 genes, the full variable domain is: SAVISQKPSRDICQRGTSLTIQCQVDSQVTMMFWYRQQPGQSLTLIATANQGSEATYESGFVIDKFPISRPNLTFSTLTVSNMSPEDSSIYLCSVVRDRARGYTFGSGTRLTVV.